This T cell receptor (beta chain) was observed in a study of CD8+ T cells in alopecia areata. Study-wide results and caveats: Scalp and blood samples kept many expanded lesional clones throughout tofacitinib. Normal scalp had lower clonality than lesional scalp, with alopecia totalis/universalis lesions showing this most strongly.

With respect to this clone: Antigen specificity is unknown.

Stated treatment: oral pan-JAK inhibitor, 5-10 mg twice daily. RNA was extracted and reverse transcribed into cDNA as the sequencing template. Data came from immunoSEQ multiplex PCR; TCRdb stores just in-frame clones and leaves some out. The sample carries around 140,000 clones, 50% to 65% recorded once. V lost 4 bases, J lost 2 bases, and 11 bases stayed unmatched. Germline assignment: CDR1 SGDLS and CDR2 YYNGEE. The CDR3 has 16 residues. Sequenced material: CD8+ T cells sorted from blood, taken at week 4, from a patient treated with tofacitinib. The genes are TRBV9 and TRBJ1-2; 7 bases are shared with TRBD1. This receptor was taken from a human donor with alopecia areata. The CDR3 bases are TGTGCCAGCAGCATGGATTGGACAGGCCTAAACTATGGCTACACCTTC. Amino acid sequence: CASSMDWTGLNYGYTF.